This entry lists 21 T cell receptor beta chains sequenced from one sample in a study of vaccination effects on CD4 cells after COVID-19. Following 10 days of culture, CD4+ T cells were isolated. Some clones are missing from TCRdb's copy, which holds only in-frame ones; the method was immunoSEQ multiplex PCR. Altogether approximately 45,000 clones are present, 70% to 75% being singletons, with the ten largest covering more than 6.5%. These TCRs' antigens remain unknown. Sequences were derived from CD4+ T cells from PBMCs cultured without peptide, sampled before COVID-19 vaccination. The receptors derive from a human donor who had a prior SARS-CoV-2 infection.

This chain uses TRBV7-2 with TRBJ1-2; 8 bases are a match to TRBD1. The trim removed 5 bases at V and 2 bases at J, leaving 4 bases unmatched. This CDR3 is built from 14 residues. Germline V gene sequence: CDR1 SGHTA, CDR2 FQGNSA. CDR3 coding DNA: TGTGCCAGCAGCCCGGGACAGGCCAACTATGGCTACACCTTC. Its translation: CASSPGQANYGYTF.

The J gene is TRBJ1-4, the V gene TRBV10-3, with no clear D. V was cut by 3 bases and J by 0 bases, with 5 bases left in between. This CDR3 has 14 amino acids. CDR1 and CDR2 (germline): ENHRY, SYGVKD. The CDR3 region is CAISDRTTNEKLFF. In nucleotides, the CDR3 is TGTGCCATCAGTGACAGAACAACTAATGAAAAACTGTTTTTT.

This clone was recorded once. The V call is TRBV4-1, the J call TRBJ1-2, with D uncertain. The CDR3 has 14 residues. Germline V CDR1 and CDR2: MGHRA, YSYEKL. V dropped 0 bases and J dropped 4 bases, with 9 bases sitting between them. The CDR3 spells CASSQELRTYGYTF. The CDR3 nucleotides read TGCGCCAGCAGCCAAGAACTACGGACCTATGGCTACACCTTC.

V gene TRBV29-1 combines with J gene TRBJ1-4; 9 bases are a match to TRBD1. Per germline, CDR1 SQVTM and CDR2 ANQGSEA. The CDR3 has 12 amino acids. V lost 6 bases to trimming and J lost 7 bases; unmatched junction nucleotides: 3. Here the CDR3 DNA reads TGCAGCGTCCTGGACAGGGGTGAAAAACTGTTTTTT. Translating gives CSVLDRGEKLFF.

The rearrangement links TRBV5-1 to TRBJ1-1; D may be TRBD1 (5 bases). CDR3 size: 15 residues. Germline lookup yields CDR1 SGHRS and CDR2 YFSETQ. Trimming cost V 4 bases and J 5 bases, with 18 bases left between them. CDR3 nucleotides: TGCGCCAGCAGCACCGTTCAGGGTGGAATAACTGAAGCTTTCTTT. Translation gives CASSTVQGGITEAFF.

The V call is TRBV5-1, the J call TRBJ2-7, with 8 bases fitting TRBD1. The CDR3 has 15 amino acids. The V gene's germline CDR1 is SGHRS and CDR2 YFSETQ. V lost 6 bases, J lost 5 bases, and 13 bases stayed unmatched. Written as DNA, the CDR3 is TGCGCCAGCAAGTACGAACCACAGGGGGGACACGAGCAGTACTTC. The encoded protein is CASKYEPQGGHEQYF.

In regard to this clone: Other DNA sequences of this sample code for an identical CDR3. This chain uses TRBV5-1 with TRBJ1-1; 7 bases are a match to TRBD1. After removal of 4 bases from V and 4 bases from J, the junction contained 4 bases not matched to a gene. CDR1 SGHRS and CDR2 YFSETQ come from the germline V gene. The CDR3 is 13 residues long. CDR3 bases: TGCGCCAGCAGCCTACAGGGGTTCACTGAAGCTTTCTTT. Protein: CASSLQGFTEAFF. Drawing the rest from reference TRBV5-1 and TRBJ1-1, the complete variable domain is KAGVTQTPRYLIKTRGQQVTLSCSPISGHRSVSWYQQTPGQGLQFLFEYFSETQRNKGNFPGRFSGRQFSNSRSEMNVSTLELGDSALYLCASSLQGFTEAFFGQGTRLTVV.

The CDR3 nucleotides are TGTGCCACTAGGGGCGGGGGGGGCTTTGGGGAGACCCAGTACTTC. It codes for CATRGGGGFGETQYF. This rearrangement joins TRBV3-1 (or the pseudogene TRBV3-2) to TRBJ2-5; 9 bases are shared with TRBD2. The CDR3 sequence is 15 residues long. The germline V gene encodes CDR1 LGHDT and CDR2 YNNKEL (reference sequence). J lost 5 bases, V lost 10 bases, and 14 bases had no gene match.

This clone was seen a single time. V and J are TRBV18 and TRBJ1-2, with D possibly being TRBD1 (6 bases). Trimming removed 3 bases from V and 6 bases from J, with 14 bases in between. Germline V gene sequence: CDR1 KGHSH, CDR2 LQKENI. The CDR3 length is 14 residues. In nucleotides, the CDR3 is TGTGCCAGCTCACCCAAGACAAACAGGGATGGCTACACCTTC. Residues: CASSPKTNRDGYTF.

The chain uses TRBV6-2 or TRBV6-3 and TRBJ2-1; 12 bases match TRBD2. This CDR3 contains 15 residues. Germline V CDR1 and CDR2: MNHEY, SVGEGT. Trimming removed 5 bases from V and 3 bases from J; junction bases left unmatched: 2. CDR3 sequence: CASSRLAGDYNEQFF. CDR3 in DNA: TGTGCCAGCAGTAGACTAGCGGGAGACTACAATGAGCAGTTCTTC.

This rearrangement joins TRBV2 to TRBJ2-5, with D uncertain. Germline-derived CDR1 and CDR2 are SNHLY and FYNNEI. This CDR3 is 14 amino acids long. Trimming took 6 bases from V and 5 from J, leaving 16 bases between them. The DNA for the CDR3 is TGTGCCAGCAGAGATCAGGTGGGCGTCGAGACCCAGTACTTC. Amino acids: CASRDQVGVETQYF.

This clone appeared once. The chain carries TRBV6-1 and TRBJ2-5; 9 nucleotides match TRBD2. Per the germline V gene, CDR1 is MNHNS and CDR2 is SASEGT. Trimming removed 4 bases from V and 4 bases from J; junction bases left unmatched: 10. This CDR3 is 16 amino acids long. The CDR3 coding sequence is TGTGCCAGCAGTGGATTCGAGGGCGGGGGGGGAGAGACCCAGTACTTC. It translates to CASSGFEGGGGETQYF.

This chain uses TRBV5-5 with TRBJ2-3; the D call may be TRBD1 or TRBD2 (5 bases each). Germline V gene sequence: CDR1 SGHKS, CDR2 YYEKEE (reference sequence). V shed 3 bases and J shed 6 bases, with 17 bases lying between them. The length of the CDR3 is 15 residues. CDR3 coding DNA: TGTGCCAGCAGCTCTCATCTTCGGGGCCTCGATACGCAGTATTTT. This encodes CASSSHLRGLDTQYF.

This clone was recorded a few times. This chain joins TRBV6-4 and TRBJ2-7; a weak D match, TRBD2 (6 bases). The CDR3 totals 15 residues. The germline CDR1 and CDR2 sequences are MRHNA and SNTAGT. The ends were cut back, 6 bases at V and 7 bases at J, with 22 bases in the middle. The CDR3 sequence is CASRRSGPPEGEQYF. The CDR3 DNA reads TGTGCCAGCAGACGGTCGGGGCCGCCGGAGGGGGAGCAGTACTTC.

The sample holds a few counts of this clone. V gene TRBV2 combines with J gene TRBJ1-1; D gene uncertain. Germline lookup yields CDR1 SNHLY and CDR2 FYNNEI. V lost 8 bases, J lost 1 base, and 8 bases lay in between. The CDR3 is 12 amino acids. CDR3 nucleotide sequence: TGTGCCAGCCACCGAACGAACACTGAAGCTTTCTTT. Translating gives CASHRTNTEAFF. The variable domain in full, completed from reference TRBV2 and TRBJ1-1, reads EPEVTQTPSHQVTQMGQEVILRCVPISNHLYFYWYRQILGQKVEFLVSFYNNEISEKSEIFDDQFSVERPDGSNFTLKIRSTKLEDSAMYFCASHRTNTEAFFGQGTRLTVV.

The table lists this clone with a count of one. The CDR3 loop reads CASSLFADTEAFF. The CDR3 nucleotides read TGTGCCAGCAGCTTATTCGCAGATACCGAAGCTTTCTTT. The rearrangement uses TRBV7-2 and TRBJ1-1; D ambiguous. Germline V gene sequence: CDR1 SGHTA, CDR2 FQGNSA. The CDR3 totals 13 residues. The V and J ends lost 2 bases and 8 bases respectively, with 12 bases between them. Together with reference TRBV7-2 and TRBJ1-1, the CDR3 gives the full variable domain: GAGVSQSPSNKVTEKGKDVELRCDPISGHTALYWYRQSLGQGLEFLIYFQGNSAPDKSGLPSDRFSAERTGGSVSTLTIQRTQQEDSAVYLCASSLFADTEAFFGQGTRLTVV.

The CDR3 DNA follows: TGTGCCAGCAGTTTATCGGCGGCAGCTGGAAACACCATATATTTT. It codes for CASSLSAAAGNTIYF. The rearrangement uses TRBV27 and TRBJ1-3; no clear D. Germline assignment: CDR1 MNHEY and CDR2 SMNVEV (reference sequence). V lost 0 bases, J lost 2 bases, and 8 bases lay in between. There are 15 residues in the CDR3.

V and J are TRBV2 and TRBJ1-2, with D tentatively TRBD1 (6 bases). The CDR3 length is 15 residues. V was trimmed by 4 bases and J by 0 bases, leaving 12 bases between them. The germline V gene encodes CDR1 SNHLY and CDR2 FYNNEI. The CDR3 DNA reads as TGTGCCAGCAGTGGACAGGTCTCATCTAACTATGGCTACACCTTC. Protein sequence: CASSGQVSSNYGYTF.

The V and J genes are TRBV5-1 and TRBJ2-7; D tentatively fits TRBD1 or TRBD2 (5 bases each). This CDR3 is built from 14 residues. Germline V gene lookup returns CDR1 SGHRS and CDR2 YFSETQ. The V and J ends lost 0 bases and 5 bases respectively, with 12 bases between them. Here the CDR3 DNA reads TGCGCCAGCAGCTTGGAGGCAGGGAGCAACGAGCAGTACTTC. It encodes CASSLEAGSNEQYF.

This clone was seen only a few times. The genes are TRBV19 and TRBJ1-6; 10 nucleotides align to TRBD1. V dropped 5 bases and J dropped 8; count of bases not matched to a gene: 6. The CDR3 extends over 15 amino acids. Germline CDR1 reads LNHDA; CDR2 reads SQIVND (reference sequence). CDR3 DNA sequence: TGTGCCAGTAGTTTCAGGACAGGGGGAGATTCACCCCTCCACTTT. It specifies CASSFRTGGDSPLHF.

The chain uses TRBV27 and TRBJ2-7; 8 bases align to TRBD2. V lost 8 bases and J lost 3; bases outside the gene matches: 9. Looked up from germline, CDR1 is MNHEY and CDR2 is SMNVEV (reference sequence). This CDR3 spans 14 amino acids. The CDR3 DNA reads TGTGCCAGCCGCGGGGGGCAGCTTAACTACGAGCAGTACTTC. It codes for CASRGGQLNYEQYF.